This TCR beta chain was identified in a study of cytomegalovirus exposure and HLA in healthy donors. Study-wide points: In a later analysis, at a false discovery rate of 0.05, about 15,000 TCR beta sequences were associated with HLA alleles.

A multiplex PCR was run with 60 Vbeta primers and 13 Jbeta primers. Sequencing was performed with immunoSEQ multiplex PCR; in TCRdb, only in-frame clones are kept and a portion is missing. The sample holds 220,000 or so clones; 82% are singletons and the top ten take about 3%. This CDR3 has 16 amino acids. The germline V gene encodes CDR1 SSHAT and CDR2 FNYEAQ (reference sequence). V lost 4 bases to trimming and J lost 6 bases; unmatched junction nucleotides: 5. Turning to this clone: Its antigen is not identified.

The sequenced material came from PBMCs. The chain couples TRBV7-7 to TRBJ2-1, with 14 bases aligning to TRBD2. This TCR derives from a woman in her thirties or forties in good health and CMV-seronegative. Here the CDR3 DNA reads TGTGCCAGCAGCTATGGGACTAGCGGGAGTGGCAATGAGCAGTTCTTC. Its translation is CASSYGTSGSGNEQFF. The whole variable domain, filled in from reference TRBV7-7 and TRBJ2-1, reads GAGVSQSPRYKVTKRGQDVTLRCDPISSHATLYWYQQALGQGPEFLTYFNYEAQPDKSGLPSDRFSAERPEGSISTLTIQRTEQRDSAMYRCASSYGTSGSGNEQFFGPGTRLTVL.